The 27 T cell receptor beta chains reported below all come from one sample, sequenced in a study of cytomegalovirus exposure and HLA in healthy donors. Primers: 60 Vbeta forward and 13 Jbeta reverse. Measured with immunoSEQ multiplex PCR; TCRdb has only the in-frame clones, and not every one. The data hold some 67,000 clones, with over 75% observed a single time. The sequenced sample was PBMCs. The receptors derive from a man in his forties or fifties in good health and CMV-seronegative.

This CDR3 reads CASSRLAGPETQYF. Here the CDR3 DNA reads TGTGCCAGCAGCCGACTAGCGGGACCGGAGACCCAGTACTTC. The chain couples TRBV7-9 to TRBJ2-5, with 11 bases fitting TRBD2. Germline lookup yields CDR1 SEHNR and CDR2 FQNEAQ (reference sequence). This CDR3 spans 14 amino acids. With 5 bases clipped from V and 5 bases from J, the junction kept 4 bases outside the gene matches.

The CDR3 sequence is CASSPGSLNQPQHF. In DNA form, the CDR3 reads TGTGCCAGCAGTCCCGGGAGCTTAAATCAGCCCCAGCATTTT. The chain links TRBV27 to TRBJ1-5; no definite D call. V was shortened by 5 bases and J by 4 bases, with 12 bases between the two germline ends. Germline V gives CDR1 MNHEY, CDR2 SMNVEV (reference sequence). The CDR3 runs to 14 residues.

The V and J genes are TRBV10-3 and TRBJ2-1, with 7 bases fitting TRBD2. The ends lost 3 bases at V and 3 bases at J; junction bases unmatched: 2. The CDR3 has 14 amino acids. Germline CDR1 ENHRY, CDR2 SYGVKD. The CDR3 loop reads CAISEGRDYNEQFF. The DNA of the CDR3 is TGTGCCATCAGTGAAGGGAGGGACTACAATGAGCAGTTCTTC.

This sequence joins TRBV7-8 and TRBJ2-3; 8 bases are shared with TRBD1. Trimming at V came to 5 bases and at J to 4 bases, leaving 14 bases not matched to a gene. This CDR3 contains 17 residues. The germline V gene encodes CDR1 SGHVS and CDR2 FQNEAQ. The CDR3 DNA reads as TGTGCCAGCAGCCCCGCCGAGGGGGGACAGGCCGCAGATACGCAGTATTTT. Translation: CASSPAEGGQAADTQYF.

The chain couples TRBV5-4 to TRBJ1-4, with D perhaps TRBD1 (5 bases). Per germline, CDR1 SGHNT and CDR2 YYREEE (reference sequence). The CDR3 is made up of 14 amino acids. With 5 bases removed from V and 2 bases from J, the gap between germline ends came to 10 bases. The CDR3 bases are TGTGCCAGCAGTTCAGGGCTTACTAATGAAAAACTGTTTTTT. Translation: CASSSGLTNEKLFF.

This sequence joins TRBV10-2 and TRBJ2-3, with TRBD2 matching 13 bases. Trimming cost V 6 bases and J 6 bases; bases outside gene matches: 9. Germline V gene data show CDR1 as WSHSY and CDR2 as SAAADI. The CDR3 runs to 16 residues. This CDR3 reads CASRVLTSGGADTQYF. CDR3 sequence (DNA): TGCGCCAGCAGGGTTCTAACTAGCGGGGGGGCGGATACGCAGTATTTT.

Points on this clone: At one end the junction does not follow the germline gene, possibly because of a read error. This sample also contains other DNA sequences that code for the same CDR3. This chain joins TRBV7-2 and TRBJ2-3; a possible D gene is TRBD1 (5 bases). Per the germline V gene, CDR1 is SGHTA and CDR2 is FQGNSA. The CDR3 has 16 residues. CDR3 coding DNA: TGTGCCAGCAGCTTAGCGGGGCTGGGATTTTCAGACACGCAGTATTTT. This codes for CASSLAGLGFSDTQYF.

The chain carries TRBV18 and TRBJ2-5; D is uncertain. From germline, CDR1 is KGHSH and CDR2 LQKENI. This CDR3 comprises 14 residues. The ends were cut back, 4 bases at V and 4 bases at J, with 13 bases in the middle. In DNA, the CDR3 is TGTGCCAGCTCACTCTCCCCTTTTCCAGAGACCCAGTACTTC. As protein: CASSLSPFPETQYF.

V usage is TRBV2 and J usage is TRBJ1-5; tentative D call: TRBD1 (5 bases). With 8 bases removed from V and 7 bases from J, the gap between germline ends came to 18 bases. Germline lookup yields CDR1 SNHLY and CDR2 FYNNEI. CDR3 length equals 14 residues. CDR3 in amino acids: CASSPKTGDQPQHF. CDR3 bases: TGTGCCAGCTCCCCGAAAACAGGCGACCAGCCCCAGCATTTT.

The V gene is TRBV27, the J gene TRBJ1-1; TRBD1 agrees at 7 bases. V lost 5 bases and J lost 5; bases outside the gene matches: 8. The CDR3 runs 14 residues. Per the germline V gene, CDR1 is MNHEY and CDR2 is SMNVEV (reference sequence). CDR3 in amino acids: CASSPRGEVTEAFF. The CDR3 DNA follows: TGTGCCAGCAGTCCCAGGGGGGAGGTGACTGAAGCTTTCTTT.

The V gene is TRBV2, the J gene TRBJ2-5, with 10 bases matching TRBD2. The J call is in doubt because the DNA end fits TRBJ2-7 better. Germline V lookup: CDR1 SNHLY, CDR2 FYNNEI. The CDR3 sequence is 12 residues long. In DNA form, the CDR3 reads TGTGCCAGCAAGCGGGAGGGCTACGAGCAGTACTTC. It codes for CASKREGYEQYF.

The chain links TRBV27 to TRBJ2-4; D is unclear. This CDR3 has 17 amino acids. V was clipped by 1 base and J by 1 base, with 14 bases between them. CDR1 and CDR2 from the germline V gene are MNHEY and SMNVEV (reference sequence). The CDR3: CASSLFDPMRAKNIQYF. The CDR3, as DNA: TGTGCCAGCAGTTTATTCGATCCTATGAGGGCCAAAAACATTCAGTACTTC.

The chain employs TRBV13 and TRBJ1-4; 8 bases are a match to TRBD1. After removal of 5 bases from V and 8 bases from J, the junction contained 13 bases not matched to a gene. This CDR3 is built from 16 residues. Germline loops: CDR1 PRHDT, CDR2 FYEKMQ (reference sequence). This chain's CDR3 is CASSPGPGGEEEKLFF. The CDR3 bases are TGTGCCAGCAGCCCTGGACCAGGGGGCGAGGAGGAAAAACTGTTTTTT.

The chain has TRBV7-9 and TRBJ2-1; D uncertain. Trimming cost V 0 bases and J 7 bases, with 4 bases left between them. The CDR3 has 12 amino acids. The V gene's germline CDR1 is SEHNR and CDR2 FQNEAQ (reference sequence). This CDR3 is CASSLARNEQFF. CDR3 bases: TGTGCCAGCAGCTTAGCGCGGAATGAGCAGTTCTTC.

The rearrangement uses TRBV29-1 and TRBJ1-1; D is possibly TRBD1 (6 bases). Germline CDR1 reads SQVTM; CDR2 reads ANQGSEA. Trimming took 3 bases from V and 1 from J, leaving 9 bases between them. The CDR3 totals 13 residues. The CDR3 loop is CSVDGQTNTEAFF. CDR3 DNA: TGCAGCGTTGATGGACAGACGAACACTGAAGCTTTCTTT.

The chain is built from TRBV28 and TRBJ2-5; 8 bases are a match to TRBD2. The V segment lost 4 bases and the J segment 5 bases; nucleotides outside the gene matches: 9. CDR1 and CDR2 (germline): MDHEN, SYDVKM. The CDR3 loop spans 15 amino acids. The CDR3 DNA follows: TGTGCCAGCAGTTCCACCGGGACTAGTTGGGAGACCCAGTACTTC. Its protein product is CASSSTGTSWETQYF.

The chain has TRBV4-1 and TRBJ2-5; D gene unclear. V was shortened by 2 bases and J by 5 bases, with 15 bases between the two germline ends. The CDR3 runs to 15 residues. Germline V gene lookup returns CDR1 MGHRA and CDR2 YSYEKL. As DNA, the CDR3 is TGCGCCAGCAGCCAAACCGGGTCATCCCCCGAGACCCAGTACTTC. Translation: CASSQTGSSPETQYF.

The rearrangement links TRBV4-1 to TRBJ1-6; 10 bases fit TRBD1. With 4 bases clipped from V and 9 bases from J, the junction kept 9 bases outside the gene matches. The CDR3 spans 16 residues. Germline-derived CDR1 and CDR2 are MGHRA and YSYEKL. CDR3 coding DNA: TGCGCCAGCAGCCGCGAGGGACAGGGGTTAGGTTCACCCCTCCACTTT. Translated, it gives CASSREGQGLGSPLHF.

The CDR3 coding sequence is TGCGCCAGCAGCTTGGGGCCGACAGGAGATTCACCCCTCCACTTT. As protein: CASSLGPTGDSPLHF. The V and J genes are TRBV5-1 and TRBJ1-6, with D possibly being TRBD1 (6 bases). Trimming pared 0 bases from V and 8 bases from J, leaving 12 bases between. Germline V gene sequence: CDR1 SGHRS, CDR2 YFSETQ. The CDR3 is 15 residues long.

This rearrangement joins TRBV2 to TRBJ2-7, with D possibly TRBD1 on 6 matching bases. This CDR3 spans 13 amino acids. From germline, CDR1 is SNHLY and CDR2 FYNNEI. Trimming pared 7 bases from V and 1 base from J, leaving 11 bases between. In nucleotides, the CDR3 is TGTGCCAGCACCTTACAGGGATCCTACGAGCAGTACTTC. Residues: CASTLQGSYEQYF.

This chain connects TRBV19 to TRBJ2-2; possibly TRBD1 for D (5 bases). Germline CDR1 LNHDA, CDR2 SQIVND (reference sequence). The V end lost 5 bases, the J end lost 4 bases, and 11 bases lay between the germline ends. The CDR3 extends over 14 amino acids. In DNA form, the CDR3 reads TGTGCCAGTAGTCCTGACAGACTCACCGGGGAGCTGTTTTTT. It is translated as CASSPDRLTGELFF. Looking up the rest from reference TRBV19 and TRBJ2-2 gives the full variable domain: DGGITQSPKYLFRKEGQNVTLSCEQNLNHDAMYWYRQDPGQGLRLIYYSQIVNDFQKGDIAEGYSVSREKKESFPLTVTSAQKNPTAFYLCASSPDRLTGELFFGEGSRLTVL.

This chain connects TRBV5-5 to TRBJ2-7, with D possibly being TRBD1 (6 bases). The CDR3 has 15 residues. Deletions cut 0 bases from V and 3 bases from J, with 13 bases between. Germline V gene lookup returns CDR1 SGHKS and CDR2 YYEKEE (reference sequence). The CDR3 bases are TGTGCCAGCAGCTTGGCTTTGGGACAACTCTACGAGCAGTACTTC. This encodes CASSLALGQLYEQYF.

This clone was counted only a few times. V gene TRBV7-8 combines with J gene TRBJ2-2, with no clear D. Between the trimmed V and J ends, which lost 5 bases and 2 bases, there was a span of 15 bases. CDR3 length: 16 residues. CDR1 and CDR2 (germline): SGHVS, FQNEAQ. The DNA for the CDR3 is TGTGCCAGCAGCGAAATCCGGGTCTTAAACACCGGGGAGCTGTTTTTT. It specifies CASSEIRVLNTGELFF. The whole variable domain, remainder taken from reference TRBV7-8 and TRBJ2-2, is GAGVSQSPRYKVAKRGQDVALRCDPISGHVSLFWYQQALGQGPEFLTYFQNEAQLDKSGLPSDRFFAERPEGSVSTLKIQRTQQEDSAVYLCASSEIRVLNTGELFFGEGSRLTVL.

V is TRBV20-1 and J is TRBJ2-1; D is perhaps TRBD1 (5 bases). The CDR3 is made up of 11 amino acids. With 7 bases removed from V and 7 bases from J, the gap between germline ends came to 11 bases. Germline-derived CDR1 and CDR2 are DFQATT and SNEGSKA (reference sequence). The DNA of the CDR3 is TGCAGTGGGTATGGGGCGAATGAGCAGTTCTTC. This sequence encodes CSGYGANEQFF.

The chain couples TRBV27 to TRBJ2-7; TRBD2 matches 9 bases. The CDR3 extends over 15 amino acids. Germline values: CDR1 MNHEY, CDR2 SMNVEV (reference sequence). V was pared by 2 bases and J by 0 bases, with 2 bases of the junction left unmatched. The CDR3 nucleotides are TGTGCCAGCAGTTTACTAGCGGGGTCCTCCTACGAGCAGTACTTC. It codes for CASSLLAGSSYEQYF.

This clone showed up just once. This sequence joins TRBV11-1 and TRBJ2-7; 7 bases line up with TRBD2. The CDR3 sequence is 13 residues long. The V gene end was trimmed by 0 bases and the J gene end by 6 bases; junction bases not matched to a gene: 2. Per germline, CDR1 SGHAT and CDR2 FQDESV (reference sequence). The CDR3 region has the DNA TGTGCCAGCAGCTTAGCGGCTAGCGGCGAGCAGTACTTC. This codes for CASSLAASGEQYF.

V gene TRBV10-1 combines with J gene TRBJ2-2, with D possibly being TRBD1 (6 bases). Trimming shortened V by 4 bases and J by 3 bases, and 9 bases separated the two germline ends. CDR1 and CDR2 (germline): WNHNN, SYGVQD (reference sequence). The CDR3 spans 14 residues. The DNA of the CDR3 is TGCGCCAGCAGTGCGCAGGGGTACACCGGGGAGCTGTTTTTT. Its protein is CASSAQGYTGELFF.